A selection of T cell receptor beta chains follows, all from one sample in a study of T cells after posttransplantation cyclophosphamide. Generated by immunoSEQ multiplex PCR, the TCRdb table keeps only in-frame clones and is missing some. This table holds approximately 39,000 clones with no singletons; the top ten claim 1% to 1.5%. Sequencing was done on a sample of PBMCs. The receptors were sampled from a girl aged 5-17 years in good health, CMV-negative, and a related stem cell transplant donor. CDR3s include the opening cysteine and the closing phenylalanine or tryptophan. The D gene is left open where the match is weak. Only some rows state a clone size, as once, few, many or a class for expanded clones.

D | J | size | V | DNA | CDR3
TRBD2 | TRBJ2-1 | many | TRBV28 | TGTGCCGGTGGACTAGCGGGAGTTAATGAGCAGTTCTTC | CAGGLAGVNEQFF
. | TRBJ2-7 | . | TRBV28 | TGTGCCAGCAGCGTACATGGCTCCTACGAGCAGTACTTC | CASSVHGSYEQYF
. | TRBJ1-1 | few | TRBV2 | TGTGCCAGCAACGGACAGAGGGACACTGAAGCTTTCTTT | CASNGQRDTEAFF
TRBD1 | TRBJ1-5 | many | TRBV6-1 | TGTGCCAGCAGTGAATCTGGGGACAGTCAGCCCCAGCATTTT | CASSESGDSQPQHF
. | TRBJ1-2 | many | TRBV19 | TGTGCCAGTAGTATGGACTTTAGGTATGGCTACACCTTC | CASSMDFRYGYTF
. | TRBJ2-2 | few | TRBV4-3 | TGCGCCAGCAGCCAAGATAGATACACCGGGGAGCTGTTTTTT | CASSQDRYTGELFF
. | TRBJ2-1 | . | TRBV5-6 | TGTGCCAGCAGCGAGACCTCCGGGACAGAGCAGTTCTTC | CASSETSGTEQFF
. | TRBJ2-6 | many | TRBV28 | TGTGCCAGCACCAGCGCCAGGGCCCCCTCTGGGGCCAACGTCCTGACTTTC | CASTSARAPSGANVLTF
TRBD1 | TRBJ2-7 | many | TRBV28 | TGTGCCAGCAGCAACATAACAGGGGCCTACGAGCAGTACTTC | CASSNITGAYEQYF
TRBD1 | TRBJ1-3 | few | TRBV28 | TGTGCCAGCAGTACAGACAGGGGGCCCAGCTCTGGAAACACCATATATTTT | CASSTDRGPSSGNTIYF
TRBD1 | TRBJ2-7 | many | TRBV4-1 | TGCGCCAGCAGCCAAACACGGGTGGGACAGCTCCTTTCCTACGAGCAGTACTTC | CASSQTRVGQLLSYEQYF
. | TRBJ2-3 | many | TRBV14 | TGTGCCAGCAGCTTTCTCGAGACCCCAGCGGTAGCAGATACGCAGTATTTT | CASSFLETPAVADTQYF
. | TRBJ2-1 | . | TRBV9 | TGTGCCAGCAGCAGGTGGAGGGGCGGTGTGGGTGAGCAGTTCTTC | CASSRWRGGVGEQFF
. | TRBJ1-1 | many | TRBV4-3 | TGCGCCAGCAGCCAAGACCGGAACACTGAAGCTTTCTTT | CASSQDRNTEAFF
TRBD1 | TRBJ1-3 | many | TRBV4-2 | TGTGCCAGCAGCCAAGATCTGGGGACAGCTGGAAACACCATATATTTT | CASSQDLGTAGNTIYF
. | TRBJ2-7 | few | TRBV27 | TGTGCCAGCAGGCCCCACCTTCCGGGGTTAACCTACGAGCAGTACTTC | CASRPHLPGLTYEQYF
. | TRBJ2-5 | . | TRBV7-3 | TGTGCCAGCAGCCCAGGAGGGGGCGTACAAGAGACCCAGTACTTC | CASSPGGGVQETQYF
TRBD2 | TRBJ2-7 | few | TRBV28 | TGTGCCAGCAGTTTGGGCACTAGCGGGAGATCTGGCGAGCAGTACTTC | CASSLGTSGRSGEQYF
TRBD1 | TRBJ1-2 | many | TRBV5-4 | TGTGCCAGCAGCTTGTCCGCAGGGGGCCTATTCTATGGCTACACCTTC | CASSLSAGGLFYGYTF
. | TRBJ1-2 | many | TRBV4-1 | TGCGCCAGCAGCTCGGGGGGGAGGAATGGCTACACCTTC | CASSSGGRNGYTF
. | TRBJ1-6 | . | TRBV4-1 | TGCGCCAGCAGCCCGGGCGTGGCAGGGGATTCACCCCTCCACTTT | CASSPGVAGDSPLHF
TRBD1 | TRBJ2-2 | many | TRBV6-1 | TGTGCCAGCAGGCCCGACAGGGGCTACACCGGGGAGCTGTTTTTT | CASRPDRGYTGELFF
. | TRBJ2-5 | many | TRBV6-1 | TGTGCCAGCAGTGCGAGCACCCAAGAGACCCAGTACTTC | CASSASTQETQYF
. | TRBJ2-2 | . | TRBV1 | TGCACCAGCAGCCGAGGGGGCGCACAAGGAATCACCGGGGAGCTGTTTTTT | CTSSRGGAQGITGELFF
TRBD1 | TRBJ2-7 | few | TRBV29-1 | TGCAGCGTTGAAGTCCGGGACAGGGCCTCCTACGAGCAGTACTTC | CSVEVRDRASYEQYF
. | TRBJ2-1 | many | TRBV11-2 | TGTGCCAGCAGCTACCCCCCGGACTCAAGCTCCTACAATGAGCAGTTCTTC | CASSYPPDSSSYNEQFF
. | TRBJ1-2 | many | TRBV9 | TGTGCCAGCAGCGTAGATGTCAGGGACTATGGCTACACCTTC | CASSVDVRDYGYTF
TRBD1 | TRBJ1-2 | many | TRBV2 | TGTGCCAGCAGTCCGGGACAGGGGTACTATGGCTACACCTTC | CASSPGQGYYGYTF
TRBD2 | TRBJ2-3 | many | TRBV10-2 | TGCGCCAGCAGCGGACTAGTTGAAGGCACAGATACGCAGTATTTT | CASSGLVEGTDTQYF
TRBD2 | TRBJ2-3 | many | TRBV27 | TGTGCCAGCAGCCCAGGACTAGCCCACACAGATACGCAGTATTTT | CASSPGLAHTDTQYF
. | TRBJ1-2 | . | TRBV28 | TGTGCCAGCAGTTCGATACCTATCGATAACTATGGCTACACCTTC | CASSSIPIDNYGYTF
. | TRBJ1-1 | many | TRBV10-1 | TGCGCCAGCAGTGAATCGGGGGGCATTACTGAAGCTTTCTTT | CASSESGGITEAFF
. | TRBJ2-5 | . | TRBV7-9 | TGTGCCAGCAGCTTCCCCCGGTTTCAAGCGGCCCAAGAGACCCAGTACTTC | CASSFPRFQAAQETQYF
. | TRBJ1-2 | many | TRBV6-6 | TGTGCCAGCTTACGGCAGACCGCCCTAGGCGGCTACACCTTC | CASLRQTALGGYTF
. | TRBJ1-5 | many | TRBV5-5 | TGTGCCAGCAGCTTGGCCGTGTGGGGCATCAATCAGCCCCAGCATTTT | CASSLAVWGINQPQHF
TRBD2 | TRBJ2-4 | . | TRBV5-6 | TGTGCCAGCAGCGCGATATGGGCTAGCGGGGGGGCGCAAAACATTCAGTACTTC | CASSAIWASGGAQNIQYF
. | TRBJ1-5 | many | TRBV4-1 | TGCGCCAGCAGCCAAGTCGTCGGTAGCAATCAGCCCCAGCATTTT | CASSQVVGSNQPQHF
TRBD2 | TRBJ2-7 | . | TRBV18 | TGTGCCAGCTCACCAGGACTAGCGGGGGCTGGGGAGCAGTACTTC | CASSPGLAGAGEQYF
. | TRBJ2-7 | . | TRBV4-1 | TGCGCCAGCAGCCAAGAATCCGGGGAGATCAGCTCCTACGAGCAGTACTTC | CASSQESGEISSYEQYF
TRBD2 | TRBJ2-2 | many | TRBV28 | TGTGCCAGCAGCTGGACTAGCGGGGACACCGGGGAGCTGTTTTTT | CASSWTSGDTGELFF
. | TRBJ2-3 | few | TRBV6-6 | TGTGCCAGCAGTCTCCCTGGCACAGATACGCAGTATTTT | CASSLPGTDTQYF
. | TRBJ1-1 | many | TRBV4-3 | TGCGCCAGCAGCCAACGGAGCTGGCTTACACTGAACACTGAAGCTTTCTTT | CASSQRSWLTLNTEAFF
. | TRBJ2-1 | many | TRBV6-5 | TGTGCCAGCAGTTACGGCAGGGACAATGAGCAGTTCTTC | CASSYGRDNEQFF
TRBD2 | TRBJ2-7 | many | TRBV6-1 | TGTGCCAGCAGTGAAGAGGTCGGGGGGTCCCACGAGCAGTACTTC | CASSEEVGGSHEQYF
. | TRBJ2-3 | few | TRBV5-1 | TGCGCCAGCAGCTTAGACAGGAGGACAGATACGCAGTATTTT | CASSLDRRTDTQYF
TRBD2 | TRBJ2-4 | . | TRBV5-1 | TGCGCCAGCAGCTTGACACCTAGCGGGGGGGCCGGCATTCAGTACTTC | CASSLTPSGGAGIQYF
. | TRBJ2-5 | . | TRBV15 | TGTGCCACCAGCAGAGGATTTTGGGGCGAAGAGACCCAGTACTTC | CATSRGFWGEETQYF
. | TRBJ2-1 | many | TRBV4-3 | TGCGCCAGCAGCCTAACCTTGGACTTGTCCTACAATGAGCAGTTCTTC | CASSLTLDLSYNEQFF